Listed here are 22 T cell receptor beta chains from one sample, sequenced in a study of control samples from healthy donors and cancer patients. Produced via immunoSEQ multiplex PCR; TCRdb's table is partial and in-frame only. The sample records around 130,000 clones, roughly 91% being singletons. Source material: PBMCs. The receptors come from a man aged 50-60 years with head and neck cancer.

This chain joins TRBV6-1 and TRBJ1-2, with no clear D. Germline V CDR1 and CDR2: MNHNS, SASEGT. The CDR3 contains 13 residues. Trimming removed 0 bases at V and 12 bases at J, with 14 bases between. CDR3 region: CASSEALGISDTF. In DNA form, the CDR3 reads TGTGCCAGCAGTGAAGCCTTAGGGATCAGCGACACCTTC.

The chain is built from TRBV4-1 and TRBJ2-7; 8 bases map to TRBD2. V dropped 2 bases and J dropped 0; count of bases not matched to a gene: 9. This CDR3 has 17 amino acids. Germline CDR1 is MGHRA and CDR2 is YSYEKL. The CDR3 DNA reads TGCGCCAGCAGCCAACCCGCGGCAGCGGGGGACTCCTACGAGCAGTACTTC. Its protein product is CASSQPAAAGDSYEQYF.

The table lists this clone with a count of one. DNA for the CDR3: TGTGCCAGCAGTGAAACACCGTACGAGCAGTACTTC. Its protein is CASSETPYEQYF. The chain recombines TRBV6-1 with TRBJ2-7; the D is unclear. From germline, CDR1 is MNHNS and CDR2 SASEGT. This CDR3 region has 12 residues. Trimming cost V 2 bases and J 4 bases, with 6 bases left between them.

The chain has TRBV18 and TRBJ2-1; D is perhaps TRBD1 (6 bases). V was shortened by 1 base and J by 5 bases, with 12 bases between the two germline ends. The CDR3 runs 15 residues. Germline V gene lookup returns CDR1 KGHSH and CDR2 LQKENI. The CDR3 nucleotides read TGTGCCAGCTCACCACGGGCGACAGGCAACAATGAGCAGTTCTTC. Translating gives CASSPRATGNNEQFF.

The genes are TRBV19 and TRBJ1-1; D gene uncertain. CDR1 is LNHDA, CDR2 SQIVND, per germline (reference sequence). This CDR3 has 13 amino acids. Trimming took 8 bases from V and 1 from J, leaving 11 bases between them. The CDR3 sequence is CASGRTENTEAFF. In DNA, the CDR3 is TGTGCCAGTGGAAGGACGGAGAACACTGAAGCTTTCTTT.

The gene calls are TRBV10-3 and TRBJ1-2; TRBD1 matches at 9 bases. The germline V gene has CDR1 ENHRY and CDR2 SYGVKD. Losses at the gene ends were 2 bases for V and 2 bases for J; bases not matched to a gene: 3. CDR3 size: 15 residues. CDR3 amino acids: CAISETGGANYGYTF. CDR3 coding DNA: TGTGCCATCAGTGAGACAGGGGGCGCGAACTATGGCTACACCTTC.

The chain couples TRBV13 to TRBJ2-1; no clear D gene. The V end lost 2 bases, the J end lost 9 bases, and 17 bases lay between the germline ends. Germline V gene lookup returns CDR1 PRHDT and CDR2 FYEKMQ (reference sequence). The CDR3 runs 15 residues. For the CDR3, the DNA is TGTGCCAGCAGCTTAATCCAATCTCCGGGCAGTGAGCAGTTCTTC. Its translation: CASSLIQSPGSEQFF. Full variable domain (missing parts from reference TRBV13 and TRBJ2-1): AAGVIQSPRHLIKEKRETATLKCYPIPRHDTVYWYQQGPGQDPQFLISFYEKMQSDKGSIPDRFSAQQFSDYHSELNMSSLELGDSALYFCASSLIQSPGSEQFFGPGTRLTVL.

The genes are TRBV4-2 and TRBJ2-5; D might be TRBD1 (6 bases). Germline CDR1 LGHNA, CDR2 YNFKEQ. V was cut by 4 bases and J by 3 bases, with 18 bases left in between. The CDR3 spans 16 residues. CDR3: CASSPLSGTHKETQYF. CDR3 DNA sequence: TGTGCCAGCAGCCCCTTATCCGGGACACATAAAGAGACCCAGTACTTC.

This sequence joins TRBV14 and TRBJ1-2; TRBD1 matches 8 bases. This CDR3 is 13 amino acids long. Looked up from germline, CDR1 is SGHDN and CDR2 is FVKESK. V shed 4 bases, J shed 4 bases, and the junction held 2 bases outside the gene matches. This CDR3 reads CASSLGQVYGYTF. In DNA, the CDR3 is TGTGCCAGCAGCCTGGGACAGGTCTATGGCTACACCTTC.

The rearrangement uses TRBV21-1 and TRBJ2-7; TRBD1, the table's D call, was not compared with the DNA. TRBV21-1 is a listed pseudogene. This CDR3 contains 13 residues. CDR3 coding DNA: TGTGCCAGCAGCAAAGTAACAGGGGACGAGCAGTACTTC. Translated, it gives CASSKVTGDEQYF.

The chain is built from TRBV18 and TRBJ2-7; maybe TRBD1 (5 bases). Trimming left V 2 bases short and J 4 bases short, with 12 bases between. Per germline, CDR1 KGHSH and CDR2 LQKENI. This CDR3 spans 14 amino acids. CDR3 in amino acids: CASSPGAAPYEQYF. CDR3 DNA sequence: TGTGCCAGCTCACCAGGGGCGGCCCCTTACGAGCAGTACTTC.

CDR3 amino acids: CASSDRQAPRLTF. The CDR3 DNA sequence: TGTGCCAGCAGCGACCGACAGGCTCCTAGGCTCACCTTC. V is TRBV7-9 and J is TRBJ1-2; perhaps TRBD1 as D (6 bases). This CDR3 is built from 13 residues. The V end lost 5 bases, the J end lost 13 bases, and 20 bases lay between the germline ends. Germline CDR1 and CDR2: SEHNR and FQNEAQ (reference sequence).

The chain combines TRBV25-1 with TRBJ2-3, with TRBD1 matching over 7 bases. Germline values: CDR1 MGHDK, CDR2 SYGVNS. V dropped 5 bases and J dropped 5; count of bases not matched to a gene: 16. The CDR3 is 17 amino acids. CDR3: CASSLPLGTGVGDTQYF. CDR3 nucleotide sequence: TGTGCCAGCAGTTTACCCCTTGGAACAGGGGTCGGAGATACGCAGTATTTT.

The chain carries TRBV5-1 and TRBJ2-3; either TRBD1 or TRBD2 may supply D (6 bases each). V shed 3 bases and J shed 4 bases, with 12 bases lying between them. There are 14 residues in the CDR3. Germline CDR1 reads SGHRS; CDR2 reads YFSETQ. The CDR3 bases are TGCGCCAGCAGCTCCCTAGGGGGGTCAGATACGCAGTATTTT. This gives the protein CASSSLGGSDTQYF.

The CDR3 DNA follows: TGTGCCAGTAGTAGACAGTTGGGCTCTGGAAACACCATATATTTT. Its protein product is CASSRQLGSGNTIYF. V usage is TRBV19 and J usage is TRBJ1-3; D perhaps matches TRBD1 (5 bases). This CDR3 comprises 15 residues. Looked up from germline, CDR1 is LNHDA and CDR2 is SQIVND (reference sequence). Trimming pared 4 bases from V and 0 bases from J, leaving 10 bases between.

This clone has only one observation. The chain carries TRBV27 and TRBJ1-1; D not certain. The V gene's germline CDR1 is MNHEY and CDR2 SMNVEV (reference sequence). This CDR3 is 13 amino acids long. The V end was cut by 2 bases, the J end by 5 bases, with 9 bases between. The CDR3 spells CASSLRGRTEAFF. The DNA of the CDR3 is TGTGCCAGCAGTTTACGCGGCAGGACTGAAGCTTTCTTT.

This chain links TRBV7-6 with TRBJ1-1, with D uncertain. CDR1 is SGHVS, CDR2 FNYEAQ, per germline. V shed 5 bases and J shed 8 bases, with 9 bases lying between them. The CDR3 sequence is 11 residues long. DNA for the CDR3: TGTGCCAGCAGCCTCGGCAGGGAAGCTTTCTTT. Translated, it gives CASSLGREAFF.

V is TRBV6-5 and J is TRBJ2-7; D is uncertain. V lost 7 bases to trimming and J lost 1 base, with 11 bases between them. The germline V gene encodes CDR1 MNHEY and CDR2 SVGAGI. The CDR3 has 13 amino acids. CDR3 nucleotide sequence: TGTGCCAGCAAAAAGCTGGGGTCCTACGAGCAGTACTTC. Protein product: CASKKLGSYEQYF.

This clone came up once. The rearrangement links TRBV11-2 to TRBJ2-7; TRBD2 aligns across 8 bases. CDR3 length equals 15 residues. The V gene end was trimmed by 6 bases and the J gene end by 2 bases; junction bases not matched to a gene: 9. CDR1 SGHAT and CDR2 FQNNGV come from the germline V gene. CDR3 loop: CASSSDGGGTYEQYF. CDR3 in DNA: TGTGCCAGCAGTTCGGACGGGGGGGGGACCTACGAGCAGTACTTC.

The V and J genes are TRBV12-3 or TRBV12-4 and TRBJ1-3, with no clear D. Trimming removed 8 bases from V and 8 bases from J, with 16 bases in between. The CDR3 extends over 13 amino acids. CDR3 nucleotide sequence: TGTGCCAGCGTGGTAGGATTAGGAGACACCATATATTTT. Translated: CASVVGLGDTIYF.

V usage is TRBV19 and J usage is TRBJ1-1, with D possibly being TRBD1 (5 bases). The length of the CDR3 is 14 residues. Germline V gives CDR1 LNHDA, CDR2 SQIVND (reference sequence). Trimming left V 5 bases short and J 4 bases short, with 14 bases between. CDR3 protein: CASSSGRGGTEAFF. The CDR3 bases are TGTGCCAGTAGTTCTGGGAGGGGAGGCACTGAAGCTTTCTTT.

CDR3 region: CASSGGRGAFF. In DNA form, the CDR3 reads TGTGCCAGCTCCGGGGGGCGGGGAGCTTTCTTT. The chain is built from TRBV11-2 and TRBJ1-1, with D maybe TRBD1 (6 bases). The ends were cut back, 8 bases at V and 10 bases at J, with 14 bases in the middle. Germline CDR1 SGHAT, CDR2 FQNNGV. The CDR3 is made up of 11 amino acids. Combining the CDR3 with reference TRBV11-2 and TRBJ1-1 gives the whole variable domain EAGVAQSPRYKIIEKRQSVAFWCNPISGHATLYWYQQILGQGPKLLIQFQNNGVVDDSQLPKDRFSAERLKGVDSTLKIQPAKLEDSAVYLCASSGGRGAFFGQGTRLTVV.